The 3 T cell receptor beta chains presented below share a single source sample, sequenced in a study of blood T cell repertoires in COVID-19. TCRdb's table, derived via immunoSEQ multiplex PCR, lists solely in-frame clones and lacks some. The sample comprises hundreds of thousands of clones, approximately 88% of which are singletons, and approximately 2.8% rests with the top ten. The sample taken for sequencing was PBMCs or T cells enriched from blood (not recorded which). The receptors were gathered from a woman aged 30 to 39 with acute COVID-19.

This clone was picked up a small number of times. The chain employs TRBV5-1 and TRBJ2-7, with 7 bases identical to TRBD1. This CDR3 spans 14 amino acids. Losses at the gene ends were 3 bases for V and 4 bases for J; bases not matched to a gene: 7. Germline CDR1 is SGHRS and CDR2 is YFSETQ. CDR3 region: CASSYPGTVYEQYF. CDR3 sequence (DNA): TGCGCCAGCAGCTATCCCGGGACAGTTTACGAGCAGTACTTC.

This chain uses TRBV19 with TRBJ1-4; 8 positions agree with TRBD1. CDR1 and CDR2 from the germline V gene are LNHDA and SQIVND (reference sequence). V was pared by 6 bases and J by 6 bases, with 9 bases of the junction left unmatched. This CDR3 is 15 amino acids long. CDR3 in amino acids: CASSTDRGYDEKLFF. DNA for the CDR3: TGTGCCAGTAGCACCGACAGGGGCTATGATGAAAAACTGTTTTTT.

The chain combines TRBV5-4 with TRBJ1-2, with TRBD1 matching over 10 bases. V was pared by 3 bases and J by 4 bases, with 6 bases of the junction left unmatched. CDR3 size: 15 residues. Germline V gene lookup returns CDR1 SGHNT and CDR2 YYREEE (reference sequence). This chain's CDR3 is CASSSTGGLLYGYTF. The CDR3 DNA reads TGTGCCAGCAGCTCGACAGGGGGCCTCCTCTATGGCTACACCTTC.